The 24 T cell receptor beta chains in this list originate from one sample, sequenced in a study of blood T cell repertoires in COVID-19. The protocol was immunoSEQ multiplex PCR, while the TCRdb copy is restricted to in-frame clones and leaves out a portion. The table has 120,000 to 150,000 clones, roughly 90% seen once. Sequencing used peripheral blood. The receptors here all came from a woman in her forties or fifties with acute or convalescent COVID-19.

Written as DNA, the CDR3 is TGTGCCAATAGACTTCCGGGACTAGGCCCAGATACGCAGTATTTT. It codes for CANRLPGLGPDTQYF. The chain employs TRBV2 and TRBJ2-3; TRBD2 aligns across 8 bases. Losses at the gene ends were 10 bases for V and 4 bases for J; bases not matched to a gene: 13. The CDR3 spans 15 residues. The germline CDR1 and CDR2 sequences are SNHLY and FYNNEI.

This clone was detected only once. The V gene is TRBV2, the J gene TRBJ1-1; possibly TRBD1 for D (5 bases). In germline, CDR1 is SNHLY, CDR2 FYNNEI. The CDR3 contains 13 residues. Trimming took off 7 bases at V and 5 bases at J, with 14 bases between the two ends. CDR3 nucleotides: TGTGCCAGCACCCTATGGACAAAGACTGAAGCTTTCTTT. Encoded protein: CASTLWTKTEAFF. The entire variable domain, with the rest obtained from reference TRBV2 and TRBJ1-1, is as follows: EPEVTQTPSHQVTQMGQEVILRCVPISNHLYFYWYRQILGQKVEFLVSFYNNEISEKSEIFDDQFSVERPDGSNFTLKIRSTKLEDSAMYFCASTLWTKTEAFFGQGTRLTVV.

J is TRBJ2-7 and V is TRBV21-1; the table names TRBD1, a call not compared with the DNA. TRBV21-1 is listed as a pseudogene. The CDR3 totals 16 residues. CDR3 coding DNA: TGTGCCAGCAGGACAACTCCGGGACAGCGATCCTACGAGCAGTACTTC. It translates to CASRTTPGQRSYEQYF.

V and J are TRBV3-1 (or the pseudogene TRBV3-2) and TRBJ2-7, with TRBD2 as a possible D gene (7 bases). Trimming removed 4 bases at V and 3 bases at J, with 16 bases between. The CDR3 loop spans 15 amino acids. Germline V lookup: CDR1 LGHDT, CDR2 YNNKEL (reference sequence). The CDR3 is CASSPLRGTHYEQYF. The CDR3 bases are TGTGCCAGCAGCCCCCTGCGGGGGACACACTACGAGCAGTACTTC.

The rearrangement links TRBV27 to TRBJ2-3; weak D call: TRBD2 (5 bases). The V and J ends lost 0 bases and 1 base respectively, with 8 bases between them. Germline assignment: CDR1 MNHEY and CDR2 SMNVEV (reference sequence). The CDR3 totals 15 residues. The CDR3 loop is CASSLSTGGTDTQYF. In DNA, the CDR3 is TGTGCCAGCAGTTTATCGACCGGGGGCACAGATACGCAGTATTTT.

The rearrangement uses TRBV11-2 and TRBJ2-7, with 10 bases lining up with TRBD2. The CDR3 runs to 18 residues. The ends lost 0 bases at V and 0 bases at J; junction bases unmatched: 8. The germline V gene has CDR1 SGHAT and CDR2 FQNNGV. CDR3 region: CASSLEWVAGGYSYEQYF. The CDR3 nucleotides read TGTGCCAGCAGCTTAGAATGGGTAGCGGGGGGTTACTCCTACGAGCAGTACTTC.

The genes are TRBV19 and TRBJ2-2, with D maybe TRBD2 (5 bases). Per the germline V gene, CDR1 is LNHDA and CDR2 is SQIVND (reference sequence). Trimming shortened V by 2 bases and J by 4 bases, and 14 bases separated the two germline ends. The CDR3 has 16 residues. CDR3 DNA sequence: TGTGCCAGTAGTATAAGAGGGATCGTGGGCACCGGGGAGCTGTTTTTT. Its translation: CASSIRGIVGTGELFF.

The rearrangement uses TRBV7-8 and TRBJ2-7; 9 nucleotides align to TRBD2. CDR1 and CDR2 from the germline V gene are SGHVS and FQNEAQ. This CDR3 has 16 residues. Trimming took 5 bases from V and 3 from J; bases not matched to a gene: 11. CDR3 sequence (DNA): TGTGCCAGCAGCCCACAAGGGGGTAGCGGGAGCTACGAGCAGTACTTC. Translation gives CASSPQGGSGSYEQYF.

The V and J genes are TRBV29-1 and TRBJ1-1, with unresolved D. The V end was cut by 6 bases, the J end by 11 bases, with 13 bases between. CDR3 length: 10 residues. Germline values: CDR1 SQVTM, CDR2 ANQGSEA. The chain's CDR3 is CSVMRDEAFF. Here the CDR3 DNA reads TGCAGCGTGATGCGAGATGAGGCTTTCTTT.

The gene calls are TRBV29-1 and TRBJ1-2, with 7 bases fitting TRBD1. CDR1 and CDR2 (germline): SQVTM, ANQGSEA. The CDR3 covers 12 residues. Trimming took 3 bases from V and 7 from J; bases not matched to a gene: 5. The DNA of the CDR3 is TGCAGCGTTGATCCGGGACAGTCTGGCTACACCTTC. Residues: CSVDPGQSGYTF.

The gene calls are TRBV6-4 and TRBJ2-3; maybe TRBD1 (6 bases). Germline assignment: CDR1 MRHNA and CDR2 SNTAGT. This CDR3 has 15 amino acids. V was trimmed by 0 bases and J by 1 base, leaving 8 bases between them. CDR3 bases: TGTGCCAGCAGTGACTCGTCAGGGGGCACAGATACGCAGTATTTT. Translation gives CASSDSSGGTDTQYF.

The gene calls are TRBV2 and TRBJ1-1; D gene uncertain. V lost 6 bases and J lost 3, with 11 bases in between. The germline V gene encodes CDR1 SNHLY and CDR2 FYNNEI. The CDR3 consists of 13 residues. This CDR3 is CASSLTPYTEAFF. The CDR3 region has the DNA TGTGCCAGCAGCTTGACACCATACACTGAAGCTTTCTTT.

The rearrangement joins TRBV5-1 to TRBJ2-3, with D maybe TRBD1 (5 bases). Germline V gives CDR1 SGHRS, CDR2 YFSETQ. The CDR3 sequence is 15 residues long. Trimming left V 4 bases short and J 0 bases short, with 12 bases between. In DNA, the CDR3 is TGCGCCAGCAGCCTACAGGAAACTAGCACAGATACGCAGTATTTT. This encodes CASSLQETSTDTQYF. The full variable domain, completed using reference TRBV5-1 and TRBJ2-3, is KAGVTQTPRYLIKTRGQQVTLSCSPISGHRSVSWYQQTPGQGLQFLFEYFSETQRNKGNFPGRFSGRQFSNSRSEMNVSTLELGDSALYLCASSLQETSTDTQYFGPGTRLTVL.

The chain couples TRBV27 to TRBJ2-3; D uncertain. Per germline, CDR1 MNHEY and CDR2 SMNVEV (reference sequence). Trimming took off 5 bases at V and 9 bases at J, with 9 bases between the two ends. This CDR3 has 11 amino acids. The CDR3 DNA is TGTGCCAGCAGTCCGGTCATAACGCAGTATTTT. This sequence encodes CASSPVITQYF.

The chain joins TRBV5-4 to TRBJ1-2, with 7 bases aligning to TRBD1. Looked up from germline, CDR1 is SGHNT and CDR2 is YYREEE (reference sequence). This CDR3 spans 13 amino acids. The trim removed 4 bases at V and 5 bases at J, leaving 5 bases unmatched. CDR3 protein: CASSSGQVYGYTF. The CDR3 bases are TGTGCCAGCAGCAGCGGACAGGTATATGGCTACACCTTC. Looking up the rest from reference TRBV5-4 and TRBJ1-2 gives the full variable domain: ETGVTQSPTHLIKTRGQQVTLRCSSQSGHNTVSWYQQALGQGPQFIFQYYREEENGRGNFPPRFSGLQFPNYSSELNVNALELDDSALYLCASSSGQVYGYTFGSGTRLTVV.

The chain is built from TRBV6-5 and TRBJ2-7; D is perhaps TRBD2 (5 bases). Trimming took 7 bases from V and 0 from J, leaving 16 bases between them. The germline CDR1 and CDR2 sequences are MNHEY and SVGAGI. CDR3 size: 15 residues. CDR3 in amino acids: CASTFRLGSSYEQYF. The CDR3 region has the DNA TGTGCCAGCACTTTCCGGCTGGGGAGCTCCTACGAGCAGTACTTC.

The chain uses TRBV27 and TRBJ2-1; the D gene is possibly TRBD2 (7 bases). The CDR3 is made up of 12 amino acids. Trimming cost V 3 bases and J 9 bases, with 9 bases left between them. Per the germline V gene, CDR1 is MNHEY and CDR2 is SMNVEV (reference sequence). The CDR3 sequence is CASSFRGGEQFF. The DNA for the CDR3 is TGTGCCAGCAGTTTTAGGGGGGGTGAGCAGTTCTTC.

Concerning this clone: Other DNA sequences of this sample code for an identical CDR3. This chain links TRBV11-2 with TRBJ2-7, with 11 bases aligning to TRBD2. Germline assignment: CDR1 SGHAT and CDR2 FQNNGV. The CDR3 totals 14 residues. V dropped 5 bases and J dropped 3; count of bases not matched to a gene: 3. The CDR3 nucleotides are TGTGCCAGCAGCCCTCTAGCGGGAGGCTACGAGCAGTACTTC. Protein product: CASSPLAGGYEQYF.

The J gene is TRBJ2-1, the V gene TRBV9, with 9 bases aligning to TRBD2. Looked up from germline, CDR1 is SGDLS and CDR2 is YYNGEE. Losses at the gene ends were 4 bases for V and 2 bases for J; bases not matched to a gene: 4. The CDR3 extends over 15 amino acids. The CDR3 protein is CASSSSGTPYNEQFF. CDR3 in DNA: TGTGCCAGCAGCTCTAGCGGGACTCCCTACAATGAGCAGTTCTTC.

The chain has TRBV27 and TRBJ1-2; possible D gene TRBD1, 5 bases. The V and J ends lost 2 bases and 5 bases respectively, with 15 bases between them. This CDR3 region has 15 residues. Per germline, CDR1 MNHEY and CDR2 SMNVEV (reference sequence). The CDR3 sequence: CASSLTFDSSYGYTF. CDR3 sequence (DNA): TGTGCCAGCAGTTTAACCTTTGACAGTTCTTATGGCTACACCTTC.

The V and J genes are TRBV11-2 and TRBJ1-1, with TRBD1 as a possible D gene (5 bases). The CDR3 length is 16 residues. V was cut by 4 bases and J by 0 bases, with 15 bases left in between. Germline V CDR1 and CDR2: SGHAT, FQNNGV. The CDR3 protein is CASSSRPAGMNTEAFF. In nucleotides, the CDR3 is TGTGCCAGCAGCTCTCGCCCGGCAGGGATGAACACTGAAGCTTTCTTT.

V gene TRBV27 combines with J gene TRBJ2-7; the D gene is possibly TRBD2 (6 bases). Germline V gene sequence: CDR1 MNHEY, CDR2 SMNVEV (reference sequence). V lost 6 bases to trimming and J lost 2 bases, with 11 bases between them. The CDR3 consists of 13 residues. The CDR3 DNA follows: TGTGCCAGCAGGTCTAGCGTACCCTACGAGCAGTACTTC. Encoded protein: CASRSSVPYEQYF.

The rearrangement links TRBV6-5 to TRBJ1-3, with TRBD1 matching over 10 bases. Trimming took 8 bases from V and 16 from J; bases not matched to a gene: 11. Germline values: CDR1 MNHEY, CDR2 SVGAGI. This CDR3 has 12 residues. The CDR3 spells CASGTGAYIGYF. In DNA form, the CDR3 reads TGTGCCAGCGGGACAGGGGCCTACATTGGGTATTTT.

The rearrangement joins TRBV15 to TRBJ1-4, with D hard to call. This CDR3 comprises 17 residues. Germline V CDR1 and CDR2: LNHNV, YYDKDF (reference sequence). Trimming removed 3 bases from V and 0 bases from J, with 14 bases in between. The CDR3 protein is CATSRSFSTPTNEKLFF. In DNA, the CDR3 is TGTGCCACCAGCAGGTCTTTTTCGACACCAACTAATGAAAAACTGTTTTTT.